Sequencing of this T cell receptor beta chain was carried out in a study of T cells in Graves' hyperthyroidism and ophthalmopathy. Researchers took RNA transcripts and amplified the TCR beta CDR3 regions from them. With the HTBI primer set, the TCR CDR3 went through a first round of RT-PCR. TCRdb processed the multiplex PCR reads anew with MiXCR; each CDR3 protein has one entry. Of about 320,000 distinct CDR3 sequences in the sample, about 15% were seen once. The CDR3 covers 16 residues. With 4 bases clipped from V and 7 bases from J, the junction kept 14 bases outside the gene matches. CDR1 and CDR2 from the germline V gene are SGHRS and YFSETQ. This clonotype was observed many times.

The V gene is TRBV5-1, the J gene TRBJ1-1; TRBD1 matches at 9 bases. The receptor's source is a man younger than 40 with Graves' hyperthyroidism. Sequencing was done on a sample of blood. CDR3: CASSLGQGGGLIEAFF. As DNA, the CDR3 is TGCGCCAGCAGCCTGGGACAGGGCGGAGGTTTGATTGAAGCTTTCTTT.